Following are 6 T cell receptor beta chains from one sample sequenced in a study of shared clonotypes between healthy human individuals. Only in-frame clones appear in the TCRdb table, and some are missing; sequencing was by immunoSEQ multiplex PCR. The sample includes about 2.4 million clones, over 85% of them seen just once. Material: naive CD4+ T cells from PBMCs. Subset specified: CD45RA+ positively selected. These receptors were taken from a man aged 18 to 29 in good health. Some clones in this sample may be carry-over from other donors' samples.

This clone appeared a single time. The chain has TRBV5-1 and TRBJ2-7; D not certain. V lost 0 bases, J lost 4 bases, and 8 bases lay in between. This CDR3 has 13 residues. The germline V gene has CDR1 SGHRS and CDR2 YFSETQ. Written as DNA, the CDR3 is TGCGCCAGCAGCTTGGCCCTGAGGTACGAGCAGTACTTC. This translates into CASSLALRYEQYF. Together with reference TRBV5-1 and TRBJ2-7, the CDR3 gives the full variable domain: KAGVTQTPRYLIKTRGQQVTLSCSPISGHRSVSWYQQTPGQGLQFLFEYFSETQRNKGNFPGRFSGRQFSNSRSEMNVSTLELGDSALYLCASSLALRYEQYFGPGTRLTVT.

This rearrangement joins TRBV19 to TRBJ2-2; 8 nucleotides agree with TRBD1. After removal of 6 bases from V and 3 bases from J, the junction contained 12 bases not matched to a gene. This CDR3 contains 17 residues. CDR1 LNHDA and CDR2 SQIVND come from the germline V gene (reference sequence). The CDR3 is CASRRPGQARDTGELFF. CDR3 in DNA: TGTGCCAGTAGAAGACCGGGACAGGCTAGGGACACCGGGGAGCTGTTTTTT.

The chain has TRBV7-2 and TRBJ2-5; tentative D call: TRBD2 (5 bases). There are 14 residues in the CDR3. V shed 5 bases and J shed 7 bases, with 17 bases lying between them. Germline assignment: CDR1 SGHTA and CDR2 FQGNSA. The CDR3 DNA follows: TGTGCCAGCAGCCACAATAGCGCGGGTGGGACCCAGTACTTC. Encoded protein: CASSHNSAGGTQYF.

The V gene is TRBV15, the J gene TRBJ2-5, with D perhaps being TRBD1 or TRBD2 (5 bases each). Trimming pared 1 base from V and 1 base from J, leaving 13 bases between. The CDR3 length is 16 residues. The germline gives CDR1 LNHNV, CDR2 YYDKDF (reference sequence). DNA for the CDR3: TGTGCCACCAGCAGAGTTGGGGGAGTTCGCCAAGAGACCCAGTACTTC. Its translation is CATSRVGGVRQETQYF.

This clone was observed once. This sequence joins TRBV27 and TRBJ2-5; perhaps D is TRBD1 or TRBD2 (5 bases each). CDR1 and CDR2 (germline): MNHEY, SMNVEV (reference sequence). Trimming left V 4 bases short and J 11 bases short, with 14 bases between. This CDR3 contains 12 residues. For the CDR3, the DNA is TGTGCCAGCAGTTCGCAGCAGCGGACACAGTACTTC. Amino acid sequence: CASSSQQRTQYF.

The chain carries TRBV27 and TRBJ2-7, with D possibly TRBD2 on 6 matching bases. CDR1 MNHEY and CDR2 SMNVEV come from the germline V gene (reference sequence). Deletions cut 3 bases from V and 0 bases from J, with 15 bases between. The CDR3 runs to 16 residues. The CDR3 coding sequence is TGTGCCAGCAGTTTGAGGGATCGGGGGTACTCCTACGAGCAGTACTTC. Its translation is CASSLRDRGYSYEQYF.